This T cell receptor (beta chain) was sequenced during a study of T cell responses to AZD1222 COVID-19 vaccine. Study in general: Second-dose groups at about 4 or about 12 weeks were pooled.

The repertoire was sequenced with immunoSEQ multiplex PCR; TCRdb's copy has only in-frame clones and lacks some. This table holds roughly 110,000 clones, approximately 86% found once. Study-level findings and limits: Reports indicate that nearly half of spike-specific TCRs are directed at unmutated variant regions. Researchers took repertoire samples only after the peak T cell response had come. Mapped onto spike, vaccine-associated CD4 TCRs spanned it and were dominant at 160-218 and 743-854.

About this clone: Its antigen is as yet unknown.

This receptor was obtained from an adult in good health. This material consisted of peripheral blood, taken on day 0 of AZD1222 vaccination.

The CDR3 sequence: CASSADRDTEAFF. The CDR3 DNA follows: TGTGCCAGCAGTGCGGACAGGGATACTGAAGCTTTCTTT. J is TRBJ1-1 and V is TRBV5-4; 8 positions match TRBD1. CDR1 and CDR2 from the germline V gene are SGHNT and YYREEE (reference sequence). The junction had 5 bases not matched to a gene; V was cut back by 5 bases and J by 5 bases. The CDR3 extends over 13 amino acids.